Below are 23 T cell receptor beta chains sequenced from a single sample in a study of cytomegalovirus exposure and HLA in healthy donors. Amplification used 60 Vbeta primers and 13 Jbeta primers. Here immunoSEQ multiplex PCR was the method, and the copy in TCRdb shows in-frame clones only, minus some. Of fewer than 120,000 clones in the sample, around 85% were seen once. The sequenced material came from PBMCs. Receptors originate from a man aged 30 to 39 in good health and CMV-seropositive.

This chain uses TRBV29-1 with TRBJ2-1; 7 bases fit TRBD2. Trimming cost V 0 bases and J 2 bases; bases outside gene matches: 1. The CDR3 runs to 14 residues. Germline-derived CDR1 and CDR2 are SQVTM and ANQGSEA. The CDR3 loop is CSVEELATYNEQFF. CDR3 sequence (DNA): TGCAGCGTTGAAGAACTAGCGACCTACAATGAGCAGTTCTTC.

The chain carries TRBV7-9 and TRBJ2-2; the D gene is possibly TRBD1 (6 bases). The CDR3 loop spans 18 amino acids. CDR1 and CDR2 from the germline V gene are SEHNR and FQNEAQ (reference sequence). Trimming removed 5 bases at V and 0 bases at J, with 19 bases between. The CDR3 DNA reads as TGTGCCAGCAGCCCGCGCTGGGGGACACCAGCGAACACCGGGGAGCTGTTTTTT. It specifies CASSPRWGTPANTGELFF. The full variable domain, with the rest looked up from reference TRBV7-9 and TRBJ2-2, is DTGVSQNPRHKITKRGQNVTFRCDPISEHNRLYWYRQTLGQGPEFLTYFQNEAQLEKSRLLSDRFSAERPKGSFSTLEIQRTEQGDSAMYLCASSPRWGTPANTGELFFGEGSRLTVL.

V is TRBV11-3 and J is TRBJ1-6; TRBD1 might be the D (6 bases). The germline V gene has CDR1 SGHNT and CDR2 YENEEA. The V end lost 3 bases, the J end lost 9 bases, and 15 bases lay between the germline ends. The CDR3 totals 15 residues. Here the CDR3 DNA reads TGTGCCAGCAGCTTGGGTCAGGGGTTTCGTTCACCCCTCCACTTT. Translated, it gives CASSLGQGFRSPLHF.

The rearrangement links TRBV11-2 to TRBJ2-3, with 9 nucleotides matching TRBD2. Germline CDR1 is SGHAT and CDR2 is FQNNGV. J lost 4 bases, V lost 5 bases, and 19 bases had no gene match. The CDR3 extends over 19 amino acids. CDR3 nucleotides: TGTGCCAGCAGCCCGAGGGGGCGGGGGGGCCTCCGTCCTGCAGATACGCAGTATTTT. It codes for CASSPRGRGGLRPADTQYF.

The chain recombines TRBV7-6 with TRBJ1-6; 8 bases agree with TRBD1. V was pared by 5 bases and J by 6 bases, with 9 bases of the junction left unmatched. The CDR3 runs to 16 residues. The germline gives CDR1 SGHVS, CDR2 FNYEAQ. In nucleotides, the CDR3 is TGTGCCAGCAGCCCAGGGTCGGGACAGGCTAATTCACCCCTCCACTTT. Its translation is CASSPGSGQANSPLHF.

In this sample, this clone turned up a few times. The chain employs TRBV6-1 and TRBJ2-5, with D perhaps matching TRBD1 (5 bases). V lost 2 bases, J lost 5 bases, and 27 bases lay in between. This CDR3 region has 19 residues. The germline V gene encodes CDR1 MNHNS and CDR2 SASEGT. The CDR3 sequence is CASSEWTLSQDPNGETQYF. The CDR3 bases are TGTGCCAGCAGTGAATGGACCCTTTCACAGGACCCCAATGGGGAGACCCAGTACTTC.

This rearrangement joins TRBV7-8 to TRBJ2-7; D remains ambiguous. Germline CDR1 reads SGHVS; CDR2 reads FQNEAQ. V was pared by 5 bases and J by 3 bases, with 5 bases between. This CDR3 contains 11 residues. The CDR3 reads CASSPSYEQYF. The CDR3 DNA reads TGTGCCAGCAGCCCGAGCTACGAGCAGTACTTC.

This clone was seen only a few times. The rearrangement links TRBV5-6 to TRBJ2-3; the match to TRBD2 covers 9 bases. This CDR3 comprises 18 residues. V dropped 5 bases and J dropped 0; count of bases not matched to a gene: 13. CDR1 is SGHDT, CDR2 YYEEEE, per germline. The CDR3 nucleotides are TGTGCCAGCAGTCAGCCGGGACTAGCCATGTCTAGCACAGATACGCAGTATTTT. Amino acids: CASSQPGLAMSSTDTQYF.

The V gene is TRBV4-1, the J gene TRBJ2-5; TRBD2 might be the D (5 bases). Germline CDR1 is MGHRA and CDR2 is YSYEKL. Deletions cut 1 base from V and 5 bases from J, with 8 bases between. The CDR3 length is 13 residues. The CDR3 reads CASSQVRGETQYF. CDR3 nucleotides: TGCGCCAGCAGCCAAGTCAGAGGGGAGACCCAGTACTTC.

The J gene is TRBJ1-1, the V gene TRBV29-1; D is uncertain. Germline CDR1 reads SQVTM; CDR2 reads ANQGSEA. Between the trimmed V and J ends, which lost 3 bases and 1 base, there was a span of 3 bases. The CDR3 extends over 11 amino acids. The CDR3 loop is CSVDRNTEAFF. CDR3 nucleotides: TGCAGCGTTGACAGGAACACTGAAGCTTTCTTT.

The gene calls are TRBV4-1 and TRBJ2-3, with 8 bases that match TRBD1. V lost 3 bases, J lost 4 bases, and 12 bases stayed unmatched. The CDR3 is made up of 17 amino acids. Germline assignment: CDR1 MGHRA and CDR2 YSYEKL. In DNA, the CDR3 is TGCGCCAGCAGCCATGACCCGGCCGGGACAGGACCAGATACGCAGTATTTT. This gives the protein CASSHDPAGTGPDTQYF.

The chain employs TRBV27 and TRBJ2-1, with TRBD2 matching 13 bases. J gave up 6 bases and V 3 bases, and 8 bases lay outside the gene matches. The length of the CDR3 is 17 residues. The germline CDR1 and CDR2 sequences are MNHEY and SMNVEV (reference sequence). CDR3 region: CASSLGTSGVFGNEQFF. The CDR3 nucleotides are TGTGCCAGCAGTTTGGGGACTAGCGGGGTTTTCGGCAATGAGCAGTTCTTC.

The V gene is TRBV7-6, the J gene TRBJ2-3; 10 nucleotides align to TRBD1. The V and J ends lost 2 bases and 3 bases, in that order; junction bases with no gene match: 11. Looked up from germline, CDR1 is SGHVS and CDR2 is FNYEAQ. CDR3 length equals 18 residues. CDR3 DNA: TGTGCCAGCAGCTTAATTGCCGGGACAGGGGTTGGGACAGATACGCAGTATTTT. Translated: CASSLIAGTGVGTDTQYF. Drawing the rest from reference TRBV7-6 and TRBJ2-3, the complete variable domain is GAGVSQSPRYKVTKRGQDVALRCDPISGHVSLYWYRQALGQGPEFLTYFNYEAQQDKSGLPNDRFSAERPEGSISTLTIQRTEQRDSAMYRCASSLIAGTGVGTDTQYFGPGTRLTVL.

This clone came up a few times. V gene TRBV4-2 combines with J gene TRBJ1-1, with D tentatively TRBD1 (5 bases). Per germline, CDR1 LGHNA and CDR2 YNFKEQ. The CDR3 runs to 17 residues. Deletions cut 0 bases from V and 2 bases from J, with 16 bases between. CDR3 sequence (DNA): TGTGCCAGCAGCCAAGAGTCTGGGGCAGAGCAAAACACTGAAGCTTTCTTT. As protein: CASSQESGAEQNTEAFF.

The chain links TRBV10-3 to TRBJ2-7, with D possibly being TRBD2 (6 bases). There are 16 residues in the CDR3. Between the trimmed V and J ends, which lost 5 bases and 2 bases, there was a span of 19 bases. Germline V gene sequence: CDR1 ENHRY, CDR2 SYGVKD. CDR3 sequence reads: CAISPGLLATTYEQYF. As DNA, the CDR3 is TGTGCCATCAGTCCGGGACTCTTAGCTACTACCTACGAGCAGTACTTC.

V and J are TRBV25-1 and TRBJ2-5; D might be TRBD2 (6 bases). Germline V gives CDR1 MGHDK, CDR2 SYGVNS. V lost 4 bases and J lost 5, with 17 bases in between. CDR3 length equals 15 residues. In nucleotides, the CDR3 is TGTGCCAGCAGTGGCGGGCATCTGGGGAGGGAGACCCAGTACTTC. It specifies CASSGGHLGRETQYF.

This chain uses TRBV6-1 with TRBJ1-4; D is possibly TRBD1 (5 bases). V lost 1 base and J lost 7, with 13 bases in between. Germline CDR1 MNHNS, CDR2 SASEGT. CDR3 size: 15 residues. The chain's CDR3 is CASSEVGAGGEKLFF. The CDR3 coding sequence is TGTGCCAGCAGTGAAGTAGGGGCCGGGGGTGAAAAACTGTTTTTT.

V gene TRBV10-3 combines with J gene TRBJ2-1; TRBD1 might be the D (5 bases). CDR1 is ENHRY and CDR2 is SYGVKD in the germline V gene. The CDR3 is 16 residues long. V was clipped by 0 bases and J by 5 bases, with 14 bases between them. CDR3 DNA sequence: TGTGCCATCAGTGAGTCTGGGGCAATAGGGGACAATGAGCAGTTCTTC. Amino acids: CAISESGAIGDNEQFF.

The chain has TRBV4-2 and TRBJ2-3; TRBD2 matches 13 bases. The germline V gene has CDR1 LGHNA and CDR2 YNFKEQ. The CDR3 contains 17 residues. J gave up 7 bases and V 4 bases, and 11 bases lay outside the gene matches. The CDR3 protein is CASSPLRTSGGLNTQYF. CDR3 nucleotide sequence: TGTGCCAGCAGCCCCCTTAGGACTAGCGGGGGTTTAAATACGCAGTATTTT.

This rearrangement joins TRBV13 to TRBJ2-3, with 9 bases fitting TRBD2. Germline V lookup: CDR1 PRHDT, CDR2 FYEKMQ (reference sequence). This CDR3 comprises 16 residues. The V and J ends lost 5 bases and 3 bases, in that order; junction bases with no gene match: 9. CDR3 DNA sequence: TGTGCCAGCAGCCCAGCCGGACTAGCGCGTACAGATACGCAGTATTTT. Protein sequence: CASSPAGLARTDTQYF.

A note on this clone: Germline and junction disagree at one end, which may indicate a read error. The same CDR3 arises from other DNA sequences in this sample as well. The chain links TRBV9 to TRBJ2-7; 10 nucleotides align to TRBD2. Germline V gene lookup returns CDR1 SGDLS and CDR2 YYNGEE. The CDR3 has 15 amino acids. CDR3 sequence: CASSVGVAGGYEQYF. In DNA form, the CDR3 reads TGCGCCAGCAGCGTAGGGGTAGCGGGGGGCTACGAGCAGTACTTC.

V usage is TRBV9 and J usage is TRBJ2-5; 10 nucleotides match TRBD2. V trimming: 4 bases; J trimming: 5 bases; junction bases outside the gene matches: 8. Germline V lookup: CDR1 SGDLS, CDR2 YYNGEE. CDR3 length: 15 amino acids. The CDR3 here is CASSPREAGGETQYF. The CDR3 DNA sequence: TGTGCCAGCAGCCCGAGGGAAGCGGGGGGGGAGACCCAGTACTTC.

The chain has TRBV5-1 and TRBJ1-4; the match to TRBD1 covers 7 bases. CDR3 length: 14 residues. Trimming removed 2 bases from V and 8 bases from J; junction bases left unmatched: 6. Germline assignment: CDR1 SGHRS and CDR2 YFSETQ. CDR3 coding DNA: TGCGCCAGCAGCTTTAAGGGGGCGGAAGAAAAACTGTTTTTT. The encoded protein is CASSFKGAEEKLFF.